This T cell receptor (beta chain) was identified in a study of tumor-infiltrating lymphocytes in primary liver carcinoma. Turning to this clonotype: At one of its ends the junction is not consistent with the germline gene, which may arise from a read error.

Scientists recovered RNA and DNA together from approximately 20-30 mg of unsorted bulk tissue. Over 85% viable tumor cells were present in every tumor sample. The authors made TCR beta cDNA from approximately 500 ng total RNA with a constant-region primer. ARM-PCR was slightly modified, and three nested multiplex PCR rounds with it gave rise to the TCR beta libraries. A C-beta reverse primer and TRBV1-TRBV30 forward primers served in each of the first two PCR rounds, at 10 cycles apiece. TCRdb independently ran MiXCR on the multiplex PCR reads; one entry per CDR3 protein. The data contain around 29,000 distinct CDR3 sequences, around 78% of them singletons. The germline gives CDR1 SGHAT, CDR2 FQNNGV. The CDR3 has 13 residues.

The chain combines TRBV11-2 with TRBJ1-1, with D uncertain. Sequencing was done on a sample of liver tumor tissue from sampling region 5. Subset of the sample: tumor region T5, tumor centre. The source is a man aged 40-49 years with primary liver carcinoma and hepatitis B virus infection. The CDR3 reads CASTLTSSTEAFF. The CDR3 DNA follows: TGCGCCAGCACCCTGACATCGAGCACTGAAGCTTTCTTT.